This T cell receptor (beta chain) was identified during a study of cytomegalovirus exposure and HLA in healthy donors (dated by TCRdb to about 2017). The study in broad terms: According to an earlier analysis of 587 of the donors, about 179 million T cells yielded 90 million to 130 million unique TCR beta sequences and less than 300 Gb of sequence data. Of the roughly 390 genotyped donors, over 80% were placed in the genetic ancestry cluster associated with self-reported Caucasian donors. A later genetic analysis took genome-wide SNP genotypes for about three fifths of the roughly 700 donors and used that subset as a discovery cohort. In a later analysis, previously published TCR beta repertoires from 550 to 700 donors were re-analyzed and high-resolution HLA genotyping was added so that TCR occurrence patterns could be studied. Using immunosequencing, the study profiled T cell repertoires from around 680 subjects and related those repertoires to cytomegalovirus serostatus. Roughly 5 DR-DQ haplotypes were handled as single units for association and clustering because linkage in the cohort was strong. All discovery cohort repertoires had been generated using a single sequencing platform. The study aimed to test whether signatures of past pathogen exposure could be identified by cataloging public T cell receptors. In addition to the first cohort of hundreds of subjects, a separate validation cohort of 100 to 150 different subjects was used. Donor age, sex, ethnicity and CMV serostatus were collected together with the repertoire data. An earlier analysis of 587 of the donors applied high-throughput TCR beta sequencing to assess whether each TCR beta V gene segment acted as functional or pseudogenic. To predict cytomegalovirus infection status, the study combined high-throughput TCR immunosequencing, statistical association of individual TCRs with disease status, and machine learning. HLA typing included class I and class II loci at four-digit resolution. The number of donors typed differed by locus, with about 629-640 for A, B, C, DRB1 and DQB1, roughly 550 for DQA1, approximately 580 for DPA1, and over 400 for DPB1. Rather than using new phenotypic data, the later analysis identified candidate immune exposures from TCR beta sequences and from how often those sequences occurred across donors. About 330 gigabases of sequencing data and 70 million to 95 million unique TCR sequences made up an early release that covered approximately 650 HLA-typed donors. Among roughly 370 genotyped donors of the cohort, an average of approximately 240,000 unique TCR beta nucleotide sequences were sequenced per donor, about a sixth of them non-productive.

Libraries came from the immunoSEQ multiplex PCR assay. For the multiplex PCR, a mixture combining 60 forward primers for TCR Vbeta segments and 13 reverse primers for TCR Jbeta segments was used. A multiplex PCR assay on genomic DNA amplified the CDR3 region of rearranged TCR beta genes. The amplified TCR beta libraries were sequenced on the Illumina HiSeq System as 87-base-pair reads. As for the original processing: Across the 600 to 700 repertoires, a later analysis counted around 80 million unique TCR beta chains, 8.5 million to 12 million of which were shared by at least two donors. A nearest-neighbor algorithm error-corrected the raw reads and collapsed the reads into unique sequences, merging closely related sequences to remove PCR and sequencing errors. CDR3 sequences were aligned to IMGT reference sequences to assign V, D and J gene segments. For a sequence to be retained, a match of at least six nucleotides was required to both a V gene segment and a J gene segment. A rearrangement counted as productive if the CDR3 had no stop codons and remained in frame with V and J, and every other rearrangement counted as non-productive. Following IMGT convention, CDR3 was defined as the stretch from the second conserved V-encoded cysteine to the conserved J-encoded phenylalanine. The earlier analysis of roughly 590 of the donors excluded any sequence lacking an unambiguous match to a single V gene segment. An earlier analysis of just under 600 of the donors called V segments functional above 56.7% productive rearrangements and segregating when the between-donor standard deviation exceeded 5%. To diagnose cytomegalovirus status from the catalog of TCR beta chain sequences, a statistical classification framework was built. A later analysis assigned V and J genes by comparing TCR nucleotide sequences with IMGT/GENE-DB human TR gene sequences. Using the TCRdist pipeline, a later analysis assigned CDR3 sequences along with most-parsimonious VDJ recombination scenarios. In a later analysis, every TCR beta chain was defined by the combination of its CDR3 amino acid sequence and its V-gene family, and reads without a unique V-gene family were dropped. To address suspected cross-contamination and a sequencing artifact, a later analysis removed roughly 640 highly shared, low-generation-probability nucleotide sequences. In a later analysis, a clonal expansion index for each public chain was calculated from normalized within-repertoire ranks of inferred template counts. Generation probabilities in a later analysis came from a VDJ recombination model fitted to out-of-frame rearrangements, and those results were checked against IGoR. A later analysis scored TCR-TCR, TCR-HLA and TCR-CMV co-occurrence with hypergeometric tests, applying a repertoire-size bias correction to TCR pairs. In a later analysis, false discovery rates were estimated by permuting HLA or CMV assignments 20 times. In a later analysis, co-occurring TCRs were grouped using DBSCAN, with TCRdist sequence similarity added in when clustering inside HLA-allele-positive subsets. For co-occurrence clustering, repertoires with fewer than 30,000 or more than 120,000 public chains were excluded, along with roughly 5 repertoires with anomalous nucleotide sharing. What TCRdb holds here is the immuneACCESS table cut down to in-frame rearrangements. Part of the clones is not present; checked against another copy, under half of the missing clones reflect an unresolved V gene, and the others are unexplained. The DNA gave D and trimming, while V, J and clone size come from that table. The sample table contains around 100,000 clones; only one count was recorded for 60% to 80% of them. Roughly 2.6% of the sample is taken by the ten largest.

Via the germline V gene, CDR1 is MGHRA and CDR2 YSYEKL. V was cut back by 4 bases and J by 6 bases, leaving a gap of 27 bases between them. The CDR3 contains 18 residues, cysteine and phenylalanine counted. Left in the record is the CDR3 DNA by itself, 54 bases read in frame from the first base. Details on this clone: Its antigen remains undetermined. Base qualities are not at hand, and no much larger clone is one base apart.

The cohort was made up of about 670 healthy bone marrow donors. At the time of sampling, all cohort members were nominally healthy, though unrecorded immune exposures were likely present. The donor was CMV seropositive and was included in the group of approximately 300 seropositive cohort members. Each donor provided a peripheral blood sample, and peripheral blood mononuclear cells were used for TCR beta sequencing. Genomic DNA was extracted from the blood cell samples with the Qiagen DNeasy Blood Extraction Kit. What the research found in general, with its limitations: The earlier analysis of approximately 590 of the donors excluded 15 to 20 rarely observed V segments, including chromosome 9 orphons, because counts were too low. Most TCR sequences were observed very rarely across donors, whereas some public TCRs were present in many individuals. In vitro tests confirmed that a few of the cytomegalovirus-associated TCR beta chains recognize cytomegalovirus antigens. For the cohort, immune exposure information was limited to CMV serostatus. HLA typing was unavailable for some donors at each locus, so association tests used only the typed subset. An association between a missense DCLRE1C variant and V-gene and J-gene trimming of TCR beta chains was found in a later genetic analysis and replicated in an independent cohort. In an earlier analysis of about 540 of the donors, most TCR beta V segments were observed in productive rearrangements about 87% or about 30% of the time, broadly matching IMGT annotations. Assigning TCR associations to individual alleles was difficult when HLA alleles, especially DR and DQ, strongly co-occurred. Several of the top co-occurrence clusters appeared to be linked to parvovirus B19, influenza, CMV and Epstein-Barr virus, according to a later analysis. The classifier was reported to diagnose cytomegalovirus status with high specificity and sensitivity in both the original and validation cohorts. A later analysis found that TCR association rates varied across HLA loci, with DRB1 alleles showing the most associated TCRs and HLA-C alleles the fewest. In a later analysis, about 17,000 TCR beta sequences were associated with specific HLA alleles at a false discovery rate of 0.05. According to the authors, the approach could potentially be generalized to other disease states and immunological phenotypes. Some IMGT-functional V segments, including TRBV6-2 and TRBV6-3, could not be told apart with the 87-base-pair reads, so those segments were excluded. Linkage disequilibrium might explain the correlated functional status among segregating V segments, but an unknown experimental factor could not be ruled out. A further reported finding was that TCR beta sequences accurately predicted the HLA-A and HLA-B alleles for most subjects in the first cohort. Presence/absence analyses assumed roughly uniform sequencing depth across donors, an assumption that may not hold. A cluster of highly shared sequence variants was judged likely to be a technical artifact of the sequencing pipeline. Compared with equally common non-associated chains, HLA-associated TCR beta chains in a later analysis were more clonally expanded and had lower generation probabilities. Most CMV-associated TCR beta chains appeared to be HLA-restricted in a later analysis, and the HLA associations seemed to be driven largely by CMV exposure. A later genetic analysis reported fewer N-insertions in productive TCRs among donors in an Asian-associated ancestry cluster than the roughly 640-donor mean. Only TCR beta chains were sequenced in this cohort, and the absence of alpha or paired-chain data limited detectable features. In the study, 150 to 200 TCR beta chains were listed as associated with cytomegalovirus.

This TCR came from a man aged 50-59 years in good health and CMV-seropositive. The chain is made from TRBV4-1 and TRBJ1-2; no confident D gene assignment can be made. Sequenced sample: PBMCs. The DNA sequence reads TGCGCCAGCAGCCTCGCTCACCTTGCCTCTCCCCGAGCGGATGGCTACACCTTC. Protein translation: CASSLAHLASPRADGYTF.